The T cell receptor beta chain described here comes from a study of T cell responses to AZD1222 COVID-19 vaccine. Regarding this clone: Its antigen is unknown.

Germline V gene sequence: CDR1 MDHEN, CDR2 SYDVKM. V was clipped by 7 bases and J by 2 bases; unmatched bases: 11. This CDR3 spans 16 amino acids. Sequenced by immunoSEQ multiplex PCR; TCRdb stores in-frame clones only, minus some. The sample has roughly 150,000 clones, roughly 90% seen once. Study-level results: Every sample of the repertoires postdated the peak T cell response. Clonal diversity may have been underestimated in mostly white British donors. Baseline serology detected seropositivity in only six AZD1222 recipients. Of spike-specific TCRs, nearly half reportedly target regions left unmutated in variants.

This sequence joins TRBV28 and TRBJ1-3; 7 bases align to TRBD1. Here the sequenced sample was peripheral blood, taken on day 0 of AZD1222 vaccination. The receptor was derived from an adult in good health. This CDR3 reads CASKTGVKVAGNTIYF. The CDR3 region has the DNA TGTGCCAGCAAAACAGGGGTAAAGGTTGCTGGAAACACCATATATTTT.